One sample yielded the 20 T cell receptor beta chains listed below, sequenced in a study of OX40 agonist ivuxolimab in advanced cancers. Libraries were prepared by immunoSEQ multiplex PCR; TCRdb keeps only in-frame clonotypes and omits some of them. The profile shows 90,000 to 100,000 clones, 89% of them singletons. The sample consisted of CD4+ or CD8+ T cells sorted from blood, taken in a trial of the OX40 agonist ivuxolimab. These receptors all come from an adult with an advanced solid tumor such as melanoma, head and neck, liver or kidney cancer.

This chain joins TRBV4-3 and TRBJ2-3; 12 nucleotides align to TRBD2. Germline loops: CDR1 LGHNA, CDR2 YSLEER. The V segment lost 3 bases and the J segment 6 bases; nucleotides outside the gene matches: 4. The CDR3 extends over 15 amino acids. CDR3 in amino acids: CASSQTGTSGDTQYF. CDR3 nucleotide sequence: TGCGCCAGCAGCCAGACCGGGACTAGCGGGGATACGCAGTATTTT.

The V and J genes are TRBV6-6 and TRBJ2-7; 11 bases line up with TRBD2. This CDR3 is built from 14 residues. The germline V gene encodes CDR1 MNHNY and CDR2 SVGAGI (reference sequence). J was trimmed by 2 bases and V by 6 bases; bases with no gene match: 3. CDR3 nucleotide sequence: TGTGCCAGCAGGTCTAGCGGGGGGACCTACGAGCAGTACTTC. Amino acids: CASRSSGGTYEQYF.

This clone has only one observation. The gene calls are TRBV28 and TRBJ1-2; tentative D call: TRBD1 (5 bases). CDR3 length: 15 amino acids. Trimming shortened V by 4 bases and J by 3 bases, and 15 bases separated the two germline ends. CDR1 MDHEN and CDR2 SYDVKM come from the germline V gene. The CDR3 here is CASSSTGAAYYGYTF. The CDR3 DNA reads as TGTGCCAGCAGTTCTACCGGGGCAGCTTACTATGGCTACACCTTC.

This sequence joins TRBV2 and TRBJ2-1; D remains unclear. Trimming pared 7 bases from V and 4 bases from J, leaving 14 bases between. The germline V gene encodes CDR1 SNHLY and CDR2 FYNNEI. The CDR3 contains 14 residues. The CDR3 protein is CASIKASNYNEQFF. CDR3 DNA sequence: TGTGCCAGCATCAAAGCCAGTAATTACAATGAGCAGTTCTTC.

The chain uses TRBV9 and TRBJ2-7; D is undetermined. Germline CDR1 is SGDLS and CDR2 is YYNGEE. V was clipped by 2 bases and J by 3 bases, with 15 bases between them. The CDR3 spans 15 residues. The CDR3, as DNA: TGTGCCAGCAGCGTTGGTGCCGAGCCCAACTACGAGCAGTACTTC. This sequence encodes CASSVGAEPNYEQYF.

The chain links TRBV4-3 to TRBJ2-7, with 8 positions matching TRBD2. Looked up from germline, CDR1 is LGHNA and CDR2 is YSLEER. V lost 1 base and J lost 4; bases outside the gene matches: 12. This CDR3 contains 17 residues. This chain's CDR3 is CASSQGPPGLGAYEQYF. The CDR3 DNA is TGCGCCAGCAGCCAAGGCCCTCCGGGACTAGGGGCTTACGAGCAGTACTTC.

The chain is built from TRBV7-9 and TRBJ2-5, with D unclear. The V end lost 1 base, the J end lost 1 base, and 7 bases lay between the germline ends. CDR3 length: 14 residues. Germline V lookup: CDR1 SEHNR, CDR2 FQNEAQ (reference sequence). The CDR3 loop is CASSLGTVQETQYF. In nucleotides, the CDR3 is TGTGCCAGCAGCTTAGGGACCGTCCAAGAGACCCAGTACTTC.

The chain is built from TRBV7-2 and TRBJ1-3; a possible D gene is TRBD1 (5 bases). Germline V CDR1 and CDR2: SGHTA, FQGNSA. This CDR3 contains 19 residues. Between the trimmed V and J ends, which lost 1 base and 0 bases, there was a span of 19 bases. The CDR3 protein is CASSLVRAGTLFSGNTIYF. The CDR3 DNA is TGTGCCAGCAGCTTAGTTAGGGCAGGGACGTTGTTCTCTGGAAACACCATATATTTT.

The chain joins TRBV6-5 to TRBJ1-1, with 8 nucleotides matching TRBD1. V was pared by 6 bases and J by 3 bases, with 3 bases of the junction left unmatched. The germline gives CDR1 MNHEY, CDR2 SVGAGI. This CDR3 is built from 13 residues. The CDR3 spells CASRSDRDTEAFF. The CDR3, as DNA: TGTGCCAGCAGGTCGGACAGGGACACTGAAGCTTTCTTT.

V gene TRBV9 combines with J gene TRBJ1-1; TRBD1 is a possible D gene (6 bases). The germline V and J ends were trimmed by 0 bases and 5 bases, with 11 bases remaining between them. Looked up from germline, CDR1 is SGDLS and CDR2 is YYNGEE. The CDR3 covers 14 residues. The CDR3 sequence is CASSVEDRGTEAFF. DNA of the CDR3: TGTGCCAGCAGCGTAGAGGACAGAGGGACTGAAGCTTTCTTT. Full variable domain (outside the CDR3, taken from reference TRBV9 and TRBJ1-1): DSGVTQTPKHLITATGQRVTLRCSPRSGDLSVYWYQQSLDQGLQFLIQYYNGEERAKGNILERFSAQQFPDLHSELNLSSLELGDSALYFCASSVEDRGTEAFFGQGTRLTVV.

The V call is TRBV6-5, the J call TRBJ2-7, with D possibly being TRBD1 (5 bases). The CDR3 totals 13 residues. Germline CDR1 MNHEY, CDR2 SVGAGI. V shed 2 bases and J shed 8 bases, with 13 bases lying between them. The chain's CDR3 is CASSYVGPGKQYF. The CDR3 nucleotides are TGTGCCAGCAGTTACGTGGGCCCAGGGAAGCAGTACTTC.

The CDR3 nucleotides are TGTGCCAGTAGTTGGGGACAGGGAGGCGGCGAGCAGTACTTC. Residues: CASSWGQGGGEQYF. The chain has TRBV19 and TRBJ2-7; 9 nucleotides line up with TRBD1. In germline, CDR1 is LNHDA, CDR2 SQIVND (reference sequence). The length of the CDR3 is 14 residues. J gave up 6 bases and V 5 bases, and 8 bases lay outside the gene matches.

The V call is TRBV10-3, the J call TRBJ1-2; D gene unclear. From germline, CDR1 is ENHRY and CDR2 SYGVKD. The V end was cut by 6 bases, the J end by 5 bases, with 10 bases between. The CDR3 extends over 12 amino acids. This CDR3 is CAISGEGYGYTF. The CDR3 region has the DNA TGTGCCATCAGCGGGGAGGGTTATGGCTACACCTTC.

The chain employs TRBV5-4 and TRBJ2-7, with a tentative D call TRBD2 (5 bases). The V end was cut by 0 bases, the J end by 4 bases, with 14 bases between. Per germline, CDR1 SGHNT and CDR2 YYREEE (reference sequence). CDR3 length: 15 residues. The CDR3 DNA follows: TGTGCCAGCAGCTTGGCCTGGAGGAGCGGTTACGAGCAGTACTTC. The encoded protein is CASSLAWRSGYEQYF.

The chain joins TRBV18 to TRBJ2-2; 12 bases agree with TRBD2. The trim removed 3 bases at V and 6 bases at J, leaving 11 bases unmatched. Per the germline V gene, CDR1 is KGHSH and CDR2 is LQKENI. The CDR3 runs 18 residues. CDR3 loop: CASSPTRSLAGGPGELFF. As DNA, the CDR3 is TGTGCCAGCTCACCTACCCGAAGCCTAGCGGGAGGGCCCGGGGAGCTGTTTTTT.

CDR3 loop: CASSLATTGGAGLTQYF. The CDR3 bases are TGTGCCAGCAGCTTAGCTACGACCGGGGGGGCTGGACTTACGCAGTATTTT. The chain recombines TRBV7-2 with TRBJ2-3, with 8 bases fitting TRBD2. The CDR3 has 17 residues. The V and J ends lost 0 bases and 8 bases, in that order; junction bases with no gene match: 13. Germline CDR1 SGHTA, CDR2 FQGNSA.

The chain employs TRBV28 and TRBJ2-5; possibly TRBD2 for D (6 bases). The CDR3 runs to 15 residues. CDR1 and CDR2 (germline): MDHEN, SYDVKM. The germline V and J ends were trimmed by 5 bases and 5 bases, with 18 bases remaining between them. The DNA for the CDR3 is TGTGCCAGCAGTGTCACGGGAGTGTGGGGGGAGACCCAGTACTTC. Protein: CASSVTGVWGETQYF.

V and J are TRBV5-6 and TRBJ1-1, with TRBD1 identical over 7 bases. The CDR3 length is 13 residues. Per the germline V gene, CDR1 is SGHDT and CDR2 is YYEEEE. Trimming removed 4 bases from V and 6 bases from J; junction bases left unmatched: 6. Here the CDR3 reads CASSAGGRAEAFF. CDR3 in DNA: TGTGCCAGCAGCGCAGGGGGACGGGCTGAAGCTTTCTTT.

The V call is TRBV27, the J call TRBJ1-5, with 9 bases lining up with TRBD1. The CDR3 has 18 amino acids. The V and J ends lost 5 bases and 2 bases, in that order; junction bases with no gene match: 13. Germline assignment: CDR1 MNHEY and CDR2 SMNVEV (reference sequence). CDR3 sequence: CASSPSPQGARGNQPQHF. The CDR3 DNA follows: TGTGCCAGCAGTCCCAGCCCACAGGGGGCAAGGGGCAATCAGCCCCAGCATTTT.

This chain uses TRBV14 with TRBJ2-2; tentatively, D is TRBD1 (6 bases). Per the germline V gene, CDR1 is SGHDN and CDR2 is FVKESK. The CDR3 runs to 14 residues. The germline V and J ends were trimmed by 6 bases and 5 bases, with 13 bases remaining between them. CDR3 bases: TGTGCCAGCAGAGGGGACACCTGGACCGGGGAGCTGTTTTTT. It codes for CASRGDTWTGELFF.